These T cell receptor beta chains were read from a single sample in a study of T cell changes during pregnancy in multiple sclerosis. Sequencing used immunoSEQ multiplex PCR; TCRdb keeps in-frame clones, though not all of them. The repertoire includes about 37,000 clones, roughly nine tenths of them detected once, and over 0.45% sits in the top ten. This specimen consisted of CD4+ T cells from peripheral blood mononuclear cells, obtained in the third trimester of pregnancy. All receptors derive from a female donor in good health, enrolled as a control in a pregnancy study. CDR3s include the opening cysteine and the closing phenylalanine or tryptophan. A clone size is listed for some rows: how often the clone was seen (once, few, many), or a class if it is expanded.

j_gene: TRBJ2-2
abundance: .
v_gene: TRBV27
CDR3aa: CASSSRTGTGELFF

j_gene: TRBJ2-3
abundance: .
v_gene: TRBV6-5
CDR3aa: CASSYPGGRTTDTQYF

j_gene: TRBJ1-5
abundance: .
v_gene: TRBV19
CDR3aa: CASSIGLLQPQHF

j_gene: TRBJ2-2
abundance: .
v_gene: TRBV4-2
CDR3aa: CASSQVGRADTGELFF

j_gene: TRBJ2-1
abundance: .
v_gene: TRBV11-3
CDR3aa: CASSQTLSGEQFF

j_gene: TRBJ1-5
abundance: .
v_gene: TRBV6-6
CDR3aa: CASRKQGDSNQPQHF

j_gene: TRBJ1-2
abundance: .
v_gene: TRBV29-1
CDR3aa: CSADTRTGSGYTF

j_gene: TRBJ2-3
abundance: once
v_gene: TRBV9
CDR3aa: CASDRGLNTDTQYF

j_gene: TRBJ2-7
abundance: .
v_gene: TRBV5-4
CDR3aa: CASSTPGQGREQYF

j_gene: TRBJ2-1
abundance: .
v_gene: TRBV11-2
CDR3aa: CASSPSGTSGGAPYNEQFF

j_gene: TRBJ1-5
abundance: .
v_gene: TRBV27
CDR3aa: CASRTGSNQPQHF

j_gene: TRBJ1-1
abundance: .
v_gene: TRBV6-5
CDR3aa: CASSYAGGNTEAFF

j_gene: TRBJ1-2
abundance: .
v_gene: TRBV6-5
CDR3aa: CASSSGGALNYGYTF

j_gene: TRBJ2-5
abundance: .
v_gene: TRBV9
CDR3aa: CASSVQGQETQYF

j_gene: TRBJ2-5
abundance: once
v_gene: TRBV7-2
CDR3aa: CASSSTGTGGETQYF

j_gene: TRBJ1-1
abundance: .
v_gene: TRBV18
CDR3aa: CASSPTQADTEAFF

j_gene: TRBJ2-3
abundance: .
v_gene: TRBV11-2
CDR3aa: CASSLVSGSWRTDTQYF

j_gene: TRBJ2-3
abundance: .
v_gene: TRBV7-2
CDR3aa: CASSAFGSTDTQYF

j_gene: TRBJ1-6
abundance: .
v_gene: TRBV7-8
CDR3aa: CASTSLGGASYNSPLHF

j_gene: TRBJ2-3
abundance: once
v_gene: TRBV14
CDR3aa: CASSQSLAGGPVDTQYF

j_gene: TRBJ2-2
abundance: .
v_gene: TRBV5-8
CDR3aa: CASSLELPHTGELFF

j_gene: TRBJ2-7
abundance: .
v_gene: TRBV6-1
CDR3aa: CASSEAVRGTYEQYF

j_gene: TRBJ2-7
abundance: .
v_gene: TRBV4-2
CDR3aa: CASSQDTGDNGEQYF

j_gene: TRBJ1-4
abundance: .
v_gene: TRBV18
CDR3aa: CASSPGDSSRLFF

j_gene: TRBJ2-2
abundance: once
v_gene: TRBV28
CDR3aa: CASSFLRGAGELFF

j_gene: TRBJ1-1
abundance: .
v_gene: TRBV2
CDR3aa: CASSGAGGGTEAFF

j_gene: TRBJ1-2
abundance: .
v_gene: TRBV9
CDR3aa: CASSGGGQGSGYTF

j_gene: TRBJ2-7
abundance: .
v_gene: TRBV5-1
CDR3aa: CASSPSQGRSSYEQYF

j_gene: TRBJ1-2
abundance: .
v_gene: TRBV2
CDR3aa: CASYDPGEVANYGYTF

j_gene: TRBJ2-7
abundance: .
v_gene: TRBV5-4
CDR3aa: CASSQSLGTGSYEQYF

j_gene: TRBJ1-1
abundance: .
v_gene: TRBV4-2
CDR3aa: CASSPWGSGDDTEAFF

j_gene: TRBJ2-3
abundance: .
v_gene: TRBV11-1
CDR3aa: CASSFGLGDTQYF

j_gene: TRBJ2-3
abundance: .
v_gene: TRBV6-1
CDR3aa: CAEGPRRGDTQYF

j_gene: TRBJ1-1
abundance: .
v_gene: TRBV7-3
CDR3aa: CASSLLGSGTEAFF

j_gene: TRBJ1-2
abundance: .
v_gene: TRBV5-1
CDR3aa: CASSLTGQDGYTF

j_gene: TRBJ1-5
abundance: once
v_gene: TRBV7-2
CDR3aa: CASSLSVTYSNQPQHF

j_gene: TRBJ2-7
abundance: .
v_gene: TRBV9
CDR3aa: CASSRGGDEQYF

j_gene: TRBJ1-4
abundance: .
v_gene: TRBV11-2
CDR3aa: CASSLDQAVLNEKLFF

j_gene: TRBJ2-1
abundance: once
v_gene: TRBV18
CDR3aa: CASSPKQSDNEQFF

j_gene: TRBJ2-5
abundance: few
v_gene: TRBV21-1
CDR3aa: CASSSGQGGQETQYF

j_gene: TRBJ1-2
abundance: once
v_gene: TRBV6-5
CDR3aa: CASRKEQPFYGYTF

j_gene: TRBJ2-3
abundance: .
v_gene: TRBV7-9
CDR3aa: CASSLAPTGTSPDTQYF

j_gene: TRBJ1-1
abundance: .
v_gene: TRBV28
CDR3aa: CASSLGVRGTEAFF

j_gene: TRBJ2-2
abundance: .
v_gene: TRBV15
CDR3aa: CATSRDRGRTGELFF

j_gene: TRBJ2-5
abundance: .
v_gene: TRBV27
CDR3aa: CASSLLAGGLQETQYF

j_gene: TRBJ1-2
abundance: .
v_gene: TRBV9
CDR3aa: CASSQMGTSGYGYTF

j_gene: TRBJ1-4
abundance: .
v_gene: TRBV15
CDR3aa: CATSSGWQGEKLFF